The 8 T cell receptor beta chains listed next were all sequenced from one sample in a study of T-cell memory formation after mild COVID-19. TCRdb re-derived calls from the 5' RACE reads in MiXCR, one entry per CDR3 protein. Among approximately 230,000 distinct CDR3 sequences listed, 16% were seen once. Material for sequencing was PBMCs or a T cell subset sorted from them (not recorded which). These receptors all stem from a young man who had mild COVID-19 (a few samples of this study predate the infection). Cell type and time point are not known.

There are a few counts of this clonotype. This rearrangement joins TRBV27 to TRBJ1-1; D uncertain. This CDR3 is 13 amino acids long. Trimming stripped 3 bases from V and 5 bases from J, with 10 bases between. Looked up from germline, CDR1 is MNHEY and CDR2 is SMNVEV (reference sequence). The DNA of the CDR3 is TGTGCCAGCAGTTTGAGGGTATGGACTGAAGCTTTCTTT. This codes for CASSLRVWTEAFF.

The chain joins TRBV7-2 to TRBJ1-2, with 11 bases matching TRBD1. This CDR3 has 16 amino acids. Germline CDR1 is SGHTA and CDR2 is FQGNSA. With 3 bases clipped from V and 5 bases from J, the junction kept 8 bases outside the gene matches. The CDR3 nucleotides read TGTGCCAGCAGCTTCGCCGGACAGGGGGCCTTGTATGGCTACACCTTC. Its translation: CASSFAGQGALYGYTF.

V gene TRBV6-5 combines with J gene TRBJ1-2; no definite D call. V was pared by 7 bases and J by 4 bases, with 13 bases between. The CDR3 contains 13 residues. CDR1 is MNHEY, CDR2 SVGAGI, per germline. The CDR3 reads CASKERSLYGYTF. In DNA form, the CDR3 reads TGTGCCAGCAAGGAGAGGAGCCTCTATGGCTACACCTTC.

This clonotype was detected a few times. The chain couples TRBV7-9 to TRBJ1-3; D is ambiguous. The CDR3 is 15 amino acids. Looked up from germline, CDR1 is SEHNR and CDR2 is FQNEAQ (reference sequence). V was cut by 4 bases and J by 4 bases, with 14 bases left in between. The CDR3 nucleotides read TGTGCCAGCAGCTCTCGCGGGTCACCAGGAAACACCATATATTTT. Translated, it gives CASSSRGSPGNTIYF.

The V call is TRBV7-9, the J call TRBJ1-6, with D uncertain. CDR3 size: 15 residues. Germline V gives CDR1 SEHNR, CDR2 FQNEAQ (reference sequence). V was cut by 5 bases and J by 11 bases, with 19 bases left in between. Here the CDR3 reads CASSPTGASPAPLHF. In DNA, the CDR3 is TGTGCCAGCAGCCCCACGGGAGCGAGTCCCGCACCCCTCCACTTT.

The chain combines TRBV25-1 with TRBJ2-7; D could derive from TRBD1 or TRBD2 (5 bases each). The length of the CDR3 is 15 residues. CDR1 MGHDK and CDR2 SYGVNS come from the germline V gene. Trimming took 3 bases from V and 2 from J, leaving 14 bases between them. CDR3 bases: TGTGCCAGCAGTGATGAAGGGAGAGGGGCCTACGAGCAGTACTTC. Amino acids: CASSDEGRGAYEQYF.

This clonotype was detected only a few times. The CDR3 region has the DNA TGTGCCAGCAGCCCGTTGGACAGGGGGAATCGCAACTATGGCTACACCTTC. This translates into CASSPLDRGNRNYGYTF. The chain has TRBV7-2 and TRBJ1-2, with 10 bases that match TRBD1. This CDR3 has 17 amino acids. In germline, CDR1 is SGHTA, CDR2 FQGNSA. The trim removed 5 bases at V and 2 bases at J, leaving 11 bases unmatched.

The chain links TRBV19 to TRBJ2-4, with D tentatively TRBD2 (6 bases). Germline V gene data show CDR1 as LNHDA and CDR2 as SQIVND (reference sequence). Trimming removed 3 bases at V and 9 bases at J, with 15 bases between. The CDR3 covers 14 residues. The CDR3 coding sequence is TGTGCCAGTAGTATGCAAATTAGCGGAGGCATTCAGTACTTC. It codes for CASSMQISGGIQYF.